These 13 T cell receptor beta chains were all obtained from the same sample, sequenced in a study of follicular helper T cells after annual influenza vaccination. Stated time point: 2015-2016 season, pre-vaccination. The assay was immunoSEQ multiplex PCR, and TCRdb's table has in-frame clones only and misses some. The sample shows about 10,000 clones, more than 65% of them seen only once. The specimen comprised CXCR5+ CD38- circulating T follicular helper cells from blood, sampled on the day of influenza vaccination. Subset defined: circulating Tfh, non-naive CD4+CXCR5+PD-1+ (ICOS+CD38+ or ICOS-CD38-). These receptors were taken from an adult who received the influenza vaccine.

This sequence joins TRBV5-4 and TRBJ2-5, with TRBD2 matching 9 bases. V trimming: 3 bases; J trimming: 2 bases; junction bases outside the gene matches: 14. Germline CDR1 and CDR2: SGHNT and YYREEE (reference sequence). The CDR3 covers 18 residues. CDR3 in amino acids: CASSSGGSSGGPQETQYF. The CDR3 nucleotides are TGTGCCAGCAGCTCGGGGGGCAGTAGCGGGGGCCCTCAAGAGACCCAGTACTTC.

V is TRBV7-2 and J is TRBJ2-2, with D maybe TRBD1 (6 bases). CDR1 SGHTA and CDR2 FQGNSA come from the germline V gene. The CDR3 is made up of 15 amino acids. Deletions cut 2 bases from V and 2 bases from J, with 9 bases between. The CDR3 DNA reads TGTGCCAGCAGCTTATTGGGGGCAAACACCGGGGAGCTGTTTTTT. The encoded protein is CASSLLGANTGELFF.

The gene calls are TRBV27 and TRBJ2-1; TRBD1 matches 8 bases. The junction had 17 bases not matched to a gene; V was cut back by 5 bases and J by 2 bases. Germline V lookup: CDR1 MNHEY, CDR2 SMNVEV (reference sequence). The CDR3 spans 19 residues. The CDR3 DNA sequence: TGTGCCAGCAGTCCAGGACAGGGCGCCCAATCCCGCCCCTACAATGAGCAGTTCTTC. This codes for CASSPGQGAQSRPYNEQFF.

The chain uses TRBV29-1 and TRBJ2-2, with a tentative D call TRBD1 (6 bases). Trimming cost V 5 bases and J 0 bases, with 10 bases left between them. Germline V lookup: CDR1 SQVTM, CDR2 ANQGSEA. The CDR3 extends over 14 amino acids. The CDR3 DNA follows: TGCAGCGTTAAAAGGGGGACGAACACCGGGGAGCTGTTTTTT. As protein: CSVKRGTNTGELFF.

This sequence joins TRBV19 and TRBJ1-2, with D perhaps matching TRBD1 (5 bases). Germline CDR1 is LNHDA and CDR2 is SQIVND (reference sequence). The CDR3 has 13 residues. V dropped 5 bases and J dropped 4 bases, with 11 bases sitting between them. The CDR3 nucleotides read TGTGCCAGTAGTGACCAGGGTTCCTATGGCTACACCTTC. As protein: CASSDQGSYGYTF.

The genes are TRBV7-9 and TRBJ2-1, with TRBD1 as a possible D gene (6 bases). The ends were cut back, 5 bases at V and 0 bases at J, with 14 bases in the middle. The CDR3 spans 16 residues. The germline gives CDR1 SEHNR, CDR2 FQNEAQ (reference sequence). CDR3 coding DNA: TGTGCCAGCAGCACCTTCGGACAGATCTCCTACAATGAGCAGTTCTTC. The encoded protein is CASSTFGQISYNEQFF.

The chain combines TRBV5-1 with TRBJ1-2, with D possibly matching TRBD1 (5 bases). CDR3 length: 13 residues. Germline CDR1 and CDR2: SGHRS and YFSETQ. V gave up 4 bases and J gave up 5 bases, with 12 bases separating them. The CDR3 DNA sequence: TGCGCCAGCAGCCCAGGGACTAGTTATGGCTACACCTTC. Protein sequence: CASSPGTSYGYTF.

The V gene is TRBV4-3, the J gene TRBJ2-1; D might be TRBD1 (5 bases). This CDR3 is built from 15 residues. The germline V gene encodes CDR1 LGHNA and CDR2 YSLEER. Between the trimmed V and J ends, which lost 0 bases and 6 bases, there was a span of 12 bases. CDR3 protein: CASSQDHVRGNEQFF. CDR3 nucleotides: TGCGCCAGCAGCCAAGATCACGTTAGGGGCAATGAGCAGTTCTTC.

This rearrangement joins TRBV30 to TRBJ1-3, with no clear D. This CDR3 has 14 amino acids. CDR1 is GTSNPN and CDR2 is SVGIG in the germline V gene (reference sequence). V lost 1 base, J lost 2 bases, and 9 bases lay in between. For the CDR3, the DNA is TGTGCCTGGAGTGGAAAGACCGCTGGAAACACCATATATTTT. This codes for CAWSGKTAGNTIYF.

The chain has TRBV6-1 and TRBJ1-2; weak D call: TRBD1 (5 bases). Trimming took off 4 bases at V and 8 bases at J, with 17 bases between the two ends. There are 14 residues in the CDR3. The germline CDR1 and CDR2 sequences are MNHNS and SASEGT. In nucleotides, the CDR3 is TGTGCCAGCAGTGGAGACAGCGGCAAGTTGGGCTACACCTTC. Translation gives CASSGDSGKLGYTF.

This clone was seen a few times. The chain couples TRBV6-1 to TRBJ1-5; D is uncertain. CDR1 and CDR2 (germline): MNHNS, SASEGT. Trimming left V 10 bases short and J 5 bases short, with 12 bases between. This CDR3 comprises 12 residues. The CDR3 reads CATRQSDQPQHF. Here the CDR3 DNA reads TGTGCCACCCGGCAAAGCGATCAGCCCCAGCATTTT.

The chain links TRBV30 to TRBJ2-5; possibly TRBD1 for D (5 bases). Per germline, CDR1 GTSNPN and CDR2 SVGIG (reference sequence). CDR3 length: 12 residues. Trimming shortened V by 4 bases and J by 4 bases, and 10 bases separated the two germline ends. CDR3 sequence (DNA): TGTGCCTGGACAGGGCAGTTAGAGACCCAGTACTTC. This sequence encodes CAWTGQLETQYF.

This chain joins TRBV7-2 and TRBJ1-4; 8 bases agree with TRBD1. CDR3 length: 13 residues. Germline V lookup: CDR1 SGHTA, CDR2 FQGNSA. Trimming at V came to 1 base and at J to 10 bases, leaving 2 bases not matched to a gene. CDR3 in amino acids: CASSLGGQGKLFF. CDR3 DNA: TGTGCCAGCAGCTTAGGTGGACAGGGAAAACTGTTTTTT.